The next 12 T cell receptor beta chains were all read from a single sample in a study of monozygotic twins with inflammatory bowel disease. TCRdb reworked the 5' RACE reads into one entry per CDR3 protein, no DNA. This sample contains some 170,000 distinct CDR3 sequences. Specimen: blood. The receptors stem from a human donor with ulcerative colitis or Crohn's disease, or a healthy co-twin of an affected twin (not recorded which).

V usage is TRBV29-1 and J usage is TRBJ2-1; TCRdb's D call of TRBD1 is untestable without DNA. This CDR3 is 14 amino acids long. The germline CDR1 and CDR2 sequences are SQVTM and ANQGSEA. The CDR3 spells CSGAGTGADNEQFF.

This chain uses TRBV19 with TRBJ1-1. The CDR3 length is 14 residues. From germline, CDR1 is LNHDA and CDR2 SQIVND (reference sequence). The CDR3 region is CASSMWETNTEAFF. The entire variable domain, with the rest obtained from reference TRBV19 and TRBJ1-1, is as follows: DGGITQSPKYLFRKEGQNVTLSCEQNLNHDAMYWYRQDPGQGLRLIYYSQIVNDFQKGDIAEGYSVSREKKESFPLTVTSAQKNPTAFYLCASSMWETNTEAFFGQGTRLTVV.

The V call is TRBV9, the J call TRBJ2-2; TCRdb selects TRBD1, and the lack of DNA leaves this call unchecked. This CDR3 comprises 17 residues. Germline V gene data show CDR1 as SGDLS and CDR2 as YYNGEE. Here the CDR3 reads CASSKGEGQDATGELFF.

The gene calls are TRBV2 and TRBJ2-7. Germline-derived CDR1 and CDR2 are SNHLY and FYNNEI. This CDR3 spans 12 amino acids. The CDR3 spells CASRAIDYEQYF.

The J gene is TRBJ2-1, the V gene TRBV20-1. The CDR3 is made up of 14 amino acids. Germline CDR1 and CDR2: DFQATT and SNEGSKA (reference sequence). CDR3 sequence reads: CSARASEIYNEQFF.

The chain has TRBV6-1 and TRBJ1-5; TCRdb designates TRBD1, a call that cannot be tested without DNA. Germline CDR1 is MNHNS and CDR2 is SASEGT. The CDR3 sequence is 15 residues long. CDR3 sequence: CASFDRKWGNQPQHF.

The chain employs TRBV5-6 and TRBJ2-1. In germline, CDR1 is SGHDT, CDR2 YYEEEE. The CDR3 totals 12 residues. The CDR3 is CASSRLYNEQFF.

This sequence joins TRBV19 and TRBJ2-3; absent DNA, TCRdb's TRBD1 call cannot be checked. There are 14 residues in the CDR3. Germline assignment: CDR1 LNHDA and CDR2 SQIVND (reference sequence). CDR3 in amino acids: CASSSRQPTDTQYF.

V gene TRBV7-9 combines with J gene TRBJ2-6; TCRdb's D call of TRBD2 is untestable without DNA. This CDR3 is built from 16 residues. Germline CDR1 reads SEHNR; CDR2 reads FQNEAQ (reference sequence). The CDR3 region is CASSSSGRSGANVLTF.

CDR3 region: CAISDDSGANVLTF. The chain is built from TRBV10-3 and TRBJ2-6. Germline assignment: CDR1 ENHRY and CDR2 SYGVKD. This CDR3 spans 14 amino acids.

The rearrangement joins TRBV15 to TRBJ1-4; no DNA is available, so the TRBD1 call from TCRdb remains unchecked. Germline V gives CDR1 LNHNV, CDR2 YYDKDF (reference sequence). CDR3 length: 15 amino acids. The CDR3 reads CATSRGSRVNEKLFF.

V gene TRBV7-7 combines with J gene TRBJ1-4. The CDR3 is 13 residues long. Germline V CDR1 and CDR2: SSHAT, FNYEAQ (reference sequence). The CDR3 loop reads CASSPVINEKLFF.